This paragraph covers one TCR beta chain sequence. Recruitment covered about 26 US areas and drew participants whose ages spanned about 18 to 95 years. Cohort allocation depended upon clinical history that participants reported. Recovery among Cohort 3 donors was established by two negative PCRs, clearance, or symptom resolution. The CDR3 consists of 16 residues. CDR1 SGHRS and CDR2 YFSETQ come from the germline V gene. Trimming removed 5 bases from V and 1 base from J, with 18 bases in between. The record originates from a study of blood T cell repertoires in COVID-19. Overall study: PBMCs, B-cell-depleted T cells, or T cells provided the cDNA or gDNA that made up the material.

Assay: immunoSEQ multiplex PCR; the TCRdb copy retains only in-frame clones and omits some. The repertoire holds roughly 280,000 clones, with roughly 90% as singletons. The specimen was PBMCs or T cells enriched from blood (not recorded which). The sequence came from a woman between 55 and 75 years old who had recovered from COVID-19. The V call is TRBV5-1, the J call TRBJ1-1; no reliable D call. The CDR3 reads CASSLQPGPQNTEAFF. The CDR3 bases are TGCGCCAGCAGTCTTCAGCCAGGCCCCCAGAACACTGAAGCTTTCTTT.